Listed below are T cell receptor beta chains from one sample, sequenced in a study of shared clonotypes between healthy human individuals. The table came from immunoSEQ multiplex PCR; TCRdb's copy has only in-frame clones and leaves some out. The sample holds about 820,000 clones; nearly 95% are singletons and the top ten take around 24%. The source material was naive CD8+ T cells sorted from blood. Receptors were obtained from a man in his thirties or forties in good health. CDR3s include the opening cysteine and the closing phenylalanine or tryptophan. The D gene is left open where the match is weak. The listing skips clone size in some rows; elsewhere it reads once, few, many or a size class.

>TRBJ2-7|TRBV27|.|.
CASSLSDMGYEQYF
TGTGCCAGCAGTTTAAGTGACATGGGCTACGAGCAGTACTTC
>TRBJ2-5|TRBV7-9|TRBD1|.
CASSFPGQTRETQYF
TGTGCCAGCAGCTTCCCGGGACAGACGAGAGAGACCCAGTACTTC
>TRBJ1-5|TRBV7-8|TRBD1|.
CASSHLQGARDQPQHF
TGTGCCAGCAGCCACCTACAGGGGGCGAGGGATCAGCCCCAGCATTTT
>TRBJ2-3|TRBV28|.|.
CASSLGIDTQYF
TGTGCCAGCAGTTTAGGCATAGATACGCAGTATTTT
>TRBJ2-7|TRBV28|TRBD2|.
CASSSRSLLTSGSSYEQYF
TGTGCCAGCAGTTCCCGATCGCTCCTAACTAGCGGAAGCTCCTACGAGCAGTACTTC
>TRBJ2-5|TRBV25-1|.|few
CASSESGGRNQETQYF
TGTGCCAGCAGTGAATCTGGGGGTAGAAACCAAGAGACCCAGTACTTC
>TRBJ2-7|TRBV29-1|.|once
CSVAGETYEQYF
TGCAGCGTTGCGGGGGAGACCTACGAGCAGTACTTC
>TRBJ2-4|TRBV7-9|.|.
CASSAPFLGNIQYF
TGTGCCAGCAGCGCGCCCTTTCTAGGAAACATTCAGTACTTC
>TRBJ2-7|TRBV5-1|.|.
CASSLGSAGNHYEQYF
TGCGCCAGCAGCTTGGGATCAGCAGGGAATCACTACGAGCAGTACTTC
>TRBJ2-7|TRBV7-8|.|.
CASSGLGTPEQYF
TGTGCCAGCAGCGGATTGGGGACTCCCGAGCAGTACTTC
>TRBJ2-5|TRBV29-1|TRBD2|.
CSVTGTSGSGRQETQYF
TGCAGCGTTACCGGGACTAGCGGGAGTGGTCGGCAAGAGACCCAGTACTTC
>TRBJ1-4|TRBV5-6|.|.
CASKFEEDEKLFF
TGTGCCAGCAAGTTCGAGGAGGATGAAAAACTGTTTTTT
>TRBJ2-1|TRBV27|TRBD1|.
CASSLSRTGVNEQFF
TGTGCCAGCAGTTTAAGTAGGACAGGGGTCAATGAGCAGTTCTTC
>TRBJ2-1|TRBV30|.|.
CAWSVTVFNEQFF
TGTGCCTGGAGTGTAACTGTATTCAATGAGCAGTTCTTC
>TRBJ1-3|TRBV7-2|.|.
CASSLSTGPGNTIYF
TGTGCCAGCAGCTTATCAACAGGGCCTGGAAACACCATATATTTT
>TRBJ1-3|TRBV10-3|TRBD1|.
CAISETGGTGNTIYF
TGTGCCATCAGTGAAACAGGGGGAACTGGGAACACCATATATTTT